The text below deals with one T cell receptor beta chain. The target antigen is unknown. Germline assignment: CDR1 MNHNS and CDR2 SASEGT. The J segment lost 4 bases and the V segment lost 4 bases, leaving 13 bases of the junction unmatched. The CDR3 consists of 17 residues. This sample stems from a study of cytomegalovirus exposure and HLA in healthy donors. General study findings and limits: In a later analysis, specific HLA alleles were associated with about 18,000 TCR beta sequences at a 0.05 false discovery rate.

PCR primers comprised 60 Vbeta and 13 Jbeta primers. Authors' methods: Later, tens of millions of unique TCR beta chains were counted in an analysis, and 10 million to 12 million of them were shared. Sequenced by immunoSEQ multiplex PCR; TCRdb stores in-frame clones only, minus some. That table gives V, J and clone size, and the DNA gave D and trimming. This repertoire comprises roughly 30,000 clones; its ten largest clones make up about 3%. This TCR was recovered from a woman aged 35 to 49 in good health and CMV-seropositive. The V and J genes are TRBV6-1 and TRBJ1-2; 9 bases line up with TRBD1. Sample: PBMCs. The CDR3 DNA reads TGTGCCAGCAGTGCTGAACAGGGGGCCGTATCTAGCTATGGCTACACCTTC. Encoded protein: CASSAEQGAVSSYGYTF.